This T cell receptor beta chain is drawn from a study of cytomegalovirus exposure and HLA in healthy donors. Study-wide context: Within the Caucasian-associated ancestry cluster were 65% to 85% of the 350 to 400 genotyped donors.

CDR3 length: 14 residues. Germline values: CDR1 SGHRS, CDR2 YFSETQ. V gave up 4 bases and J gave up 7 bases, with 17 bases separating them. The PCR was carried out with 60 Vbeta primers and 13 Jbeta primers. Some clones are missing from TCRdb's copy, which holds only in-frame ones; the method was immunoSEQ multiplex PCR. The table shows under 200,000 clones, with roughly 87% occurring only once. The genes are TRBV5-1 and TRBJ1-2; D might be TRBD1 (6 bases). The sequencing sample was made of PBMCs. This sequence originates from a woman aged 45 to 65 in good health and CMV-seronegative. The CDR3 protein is CASSRPGTRGGYTF. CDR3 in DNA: TGCGCCAGCAGCCGGCCCGGGACACGCGGTGGCTACACCTTC. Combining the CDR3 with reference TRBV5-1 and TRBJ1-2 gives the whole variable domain KAGVTQTPRYLIKTRGQQVTLSCSPISGHRSVSWYQQTPGQGLQFLFEYFSETQRNKGNFPGRFSGRQFSNSRSEMNVSTLELGDSALYLCASSRPGTRGGYTFGSGTRLTVV.